The sequence of this T cell receptor (beta chain) was determined in a study of CD8 T cells in Susac syndrome. Germline CDR1 MDHEN, CDR2 SYDVKM. This CDR3 spans 15 amino acids. J was trimmed by 6 bases and V by 5 bases; bases with no gene match: 12. Study-level findings and limits: That the number of individuals in its TCR sequencing and HLA analysis was relatively small was acknowledged by the study.

When the RNA was reverse transcribed, random hexamers were used with an input of roughly 0.5 to 1 ug. TCRdb reprocessed the immunoSEQ multiplex PCR reads via MiXCR and lists one record per CDR3 protein. The profile shows 150,000 or so distinct CDR3 sequences, approximately 94% of them singletons. As regards this clonotype: The antigen remains unidentified.

CD8+ and CD4+ T cells from blood underwent TCR beta sequencing, which was carried out in a high-throughput format. FACS enriched CD8+ TEMRA cells, while bulk CD8+ and CD4+ were negatively isolated. The sequenced material came from CD8+ T cells from PBMCs. The clonotype comes from a human donor with multiple sclerosis. The gene calls are TRBV28 and TRBJ1-2, with 7 bases identical to TRBD1. This chain's CDR3 is CASSIRPHGTDGYTF. CDR3 in DNA: TGTGCCAGCAGTATCCGACCCCACGGGACAGATGGCTACACCTTC.